This TCR beta chain was retrieved from a study of cytomegalovirus exposure and HLA in healthy donors. Study outcomes and limitations: Previous analysis showed most TCR beta V segments were productive about 87% or about 30% of the time. With later analysis, a missense DCLRE1C variant became linked to TCR beta V- and J-gene trimming.

This clone has a single count. What it binds is unknown. Primers for the PCR totalled 60 Vbeta and 13 Jbeta. TCRdb's copy holds only in-frame clones and misses some; the assay was immunoSEQ multiplex PCR. This sample yields 110,000 or so clones, of which around 77% are seen a single time; around 16% belongs to the top ten. The sequenced material came from PBMCs. The clonotype comes from a man aged 45 to 65 in good health and CMV-seropositive.

The CDR3 DNA sequence: TGTGCCAGCAGTGTTACGACAGGGGAGTCCTACGAGCAGTACTTC. Translation gives CASSVTTGESYEQYF. The genes are TRBV6-1 and TRBJ2-7; 8 bases map to TRBD1. The CDR3 loop spans 15 amino acids. CDR1 and CDR2 (germline): MNHNS, SASEGT. V was clipped by 4 bases and J by 1 base; unmatched bases: 6.